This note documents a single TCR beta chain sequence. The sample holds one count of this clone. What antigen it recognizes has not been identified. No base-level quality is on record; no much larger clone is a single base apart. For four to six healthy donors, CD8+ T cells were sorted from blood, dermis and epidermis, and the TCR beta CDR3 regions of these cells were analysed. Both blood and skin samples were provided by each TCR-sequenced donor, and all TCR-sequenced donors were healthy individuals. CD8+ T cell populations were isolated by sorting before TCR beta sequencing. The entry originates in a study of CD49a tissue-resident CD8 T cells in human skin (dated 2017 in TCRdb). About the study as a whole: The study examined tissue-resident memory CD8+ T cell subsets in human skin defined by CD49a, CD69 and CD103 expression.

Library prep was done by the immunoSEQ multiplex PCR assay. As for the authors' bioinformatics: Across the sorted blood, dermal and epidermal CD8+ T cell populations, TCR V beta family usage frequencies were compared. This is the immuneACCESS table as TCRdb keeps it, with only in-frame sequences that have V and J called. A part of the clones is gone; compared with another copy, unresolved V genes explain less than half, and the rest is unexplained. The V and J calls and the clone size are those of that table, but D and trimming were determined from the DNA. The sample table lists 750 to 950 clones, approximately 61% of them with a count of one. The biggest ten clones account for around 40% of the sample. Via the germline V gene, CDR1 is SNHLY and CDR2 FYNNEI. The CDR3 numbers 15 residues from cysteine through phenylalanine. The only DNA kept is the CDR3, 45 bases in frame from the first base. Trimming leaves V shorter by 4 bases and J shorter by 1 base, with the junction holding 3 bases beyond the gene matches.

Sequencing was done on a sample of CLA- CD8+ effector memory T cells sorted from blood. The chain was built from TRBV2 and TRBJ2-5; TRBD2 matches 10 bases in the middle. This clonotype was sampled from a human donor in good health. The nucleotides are TGTGCCAGCAGTGCACTAGCGGGGTCCCAAGAGACCCAGTACTTC. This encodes CASSALAGSQETQYF.